One and the same sample provided the 8 T cell receptor beta chains below, sequenced in a study of CD49a tissue-resident CD8 T cells in human skin. The repertoire was sequenced with immunoSEQ multiplex PCR; TCRdb's copy has only in-frame clones and lacks some. The data show 700 to 900 clones, 73% seen once. The sequencing input was CLA- CD8+ effector memory T cells sorted from blood. Receptor source: a human donor in good health.

Note on this clone: The sample contains more than one DNA sequence encoding this CDR3. The V gene is TRBV7-9, the J gene TRBJ1-5; D is possibly TRBD1 (6 bases). The V end lost 5 bases, the J end lost 4 bases, and 12 bases lay between the germline ends. CDR3 length equals 14 residues. Per germline, CDR1 SEHNR and CDR2 FQNEAQ (reference sequence). The CDR3 DNA follows: TGTGCCAGCAGCCCGACAGGCTCTAATCAGCCCCAGCATTTT. Translation: CASSPTGSNQPQHF. The full variable domain, with the rest looked up from reference TRBV7-9 and TRBJ1-5, is DTGVSQNPRHKITKRGQNVTFRCDPISEHNRLYWYRQTLGQGPEFLTYFQNEAQLEKSRLLSDRFSAERPKGSFSTLEIQRTEQGDSAMYLCASSPTGSNQPQHFGDGTRLSIL.

The chain links TRBV9 to TRBJ2-2; the match to TRBD2 covers 11 bases. The CDR3 runs to 17 residues. V gave up 0 bases and J gave up 1 base; unmatched junction bases: 2. Germline V gene data show CDR1 as SGDLS and CDR2 as YYNGEE. The CDR3 region is CASSVGLAGGNTGELFF. The DNA of the CDR3 is TGTGCCAGCAGCGTAGGCCTAGCGGGGGGGAACACCGGGGAGCTGTTTTTT. Drawing the rest from reference TRBV9 and TRBJ2-2, the complete variable domain is DSGVTQTPKHLITATGQRVTLRCSPRSGDLSVYWYQQSLDQGLQFLIQYYNGEERAKGNILERFSAQQFPDLHSELNLSSLELGDSALYFCASSVGLAGGNTGELFFGEGSRLTVL.

The chain links TRBV30 to TRBJ2-5; 11 positions match TRBD2. The V and J ends lost 1 base and 5 bases, in that order; junction bases with no gene match: 9. The CDR3 extends over 16 amino acids. CDR1 is GTSNPN and CDR2 is SVGIG in the germline V gene (reference sequence). The CDR3 sequence is CAWSGLVAGGFETQYF. The CDR3 DNA follows: TGTGCCTGGAGTGGGTTGGTAGCGGGGGGGTTCGAGACCCAGTACTTC.

This sequence joins TRBV4-1 and TRBJ2-5, with 7 bases lining up with TRBD1. The CDR3 is 12 amino acids. Looked up from germline, CDR1 is MGHRA and CDR2 is YSYEKL. The V gene end was trimmed by 4 bases and the J gene end by 5 bases; junction bases not matched to a gene: 1. CDR3 sequence (DNA): TGCGCCAGCAGCCTCAGGGGGGAGACCCAGTACTTC. Residues: CASSLRGETQYF.

The chain links TRBV19 to TRBJ2-1; 8 nucleotides line up with TRBD2. Germline V lookup: CDR1 LNHDA, CDR2 SQIVND (reference sequence). The CDR3 sequence is 14 residues long. The J segment lost 3 bases and the V segment lost 5 bases, leaving 3 bases of the junction unmatched. The CDR3 DNA reads TGTGCCAGTAGTCCGGGGGGGGACTACAATGAGCAGTTCTTC. This encodes CASSPGGDYNEQFF.

The chain uses TRBV4-1 and TRBJ1-5, with no clear D. CDR1 and CDR2 (germline): MGHRA, YSYEKL. The CDR3 runs to 15 residues. V was clipped by 2 bases and J by 0 bases, with 8 bases between them. Written as DNA, the CDR3 is TGCGCCAGCAGCCAATCCCCAGATAGCAATCAGCCCCAGCATTTT. This encodes CASSQSPDSNQPQHF.

The chain has TRBV23-1 and TRBJ2-7; no clear D. TRBV23-1 is an ORF, with its function uncertain. With 4 bases removed from V and 9 bases from J, the gap between germline ends came to 4 bases. The CDR3 extends over 9 amino acids. The CDR3 loop is CASSRGQYV. CDR3 sequence (DNA): TGCGCCAGCAGTCGTGGGCAGTACGTC.

This sequence joins TRBV2 and TRBJ1-1; a possible D gene is TRBD1 (5 bases). The CDR3 is 15 residues long. V lost 3 bases, J lost 2 bases, and 13 bases lay in between. CDR1 and CDR2 (germline): SNHLY, FYNNEI. CDR3 protein: CASSETQTVNTEAFF. The CDR3 nucleotides are TGTGCCAGCAGTGAGACCCAGACAGTAAACACTGAAGCTTTCTTT.